Listed below are T cell receptor beta chains from one sample, sequenced in a study of blood T cell repertoires in COVID-19. Libraries were prepared by immunoSEQ multiplex PCR; TCRdb keeps only in-frame clonotypes and omits some of them. The table includes approximately 290,000 clones, 90% detected once. The sample comprised PBMCs or T cells enriched from blood (not recorded which). These receptors were taken from a woman aged 18-29 years with acute COVID-19. Each CDR3 is given with its conserved first and last residue. A D gene is named only where the DNA matches it firmly. Only some rows state a clone size, as once, few, many or a class for expanded clones.

d_gene: TRBD1
j_gene: TRBJ2-7
abundance: NA
v_gene: TRBV6-5
CDR3nt: TGTGCCAGCAGTTACGGGACAGGGGATGGTTGGAGCGAGCAGTACTTC
CDR3aa: CASSYGTGDGWSEQYF

d_gene: NA
j_gene: TRBJ2-1
abundance: NA
v_gene: TRBV3-1/TRBV3-2
CDR3nt: TGTGCCAGCAGCCAAGTATCCTCGGGAGAGGGGCTTGAGCAGTTCTTC
CDR3aa: CASSQVSSGEGLEQFF

d_gene: TRBD1
j_gene: TRBJ1-2
abundance: NA
v_gene: TRBV28
CDR3nt: TGTGCCAGCCTCGTACTTAAGGGGGCCTATGGCTACACCTTC
CDR3aa: CASLVLKGAYGYTF

d_gene: TRBD2
j_gene: TRBJ2-5
abundance: NA
v_gene: TRBV7-9
CDR3nt: TGTGCCAGCAGCTCAGCTAGCGGGCGCGGGGAGACCCAGTACTTC
CDR3aa: CASSSASGRGETQYF

d_gene: NA
j_gene: TRBJ1-1
abundance: NA
v_gene: TRBV29-1
CDR3nt: TGCAGCGCCGCTACTGGAGACACTGAAGCTTTCTTT
CDR3aa: CSAATGDTEAFF

d_gene: NA
j_gene: TRBJ2-1
abundance: NA
v_gene: TRBV23-1
CDR3nt: TGCGCCAGCAACCGCCGGGGGAGGAGGGGCAAAAGCTCCTACAATGAGCAGTTCTTC
CDR3aa: CASNRRGRRGKSSYNEQFF

d_gene: NA
j_gene: TRBJ1-1
abundance: NA
v_gene: TRBV27
CDR3nt: TGTGCCAGCAGTTTTCAACAGGGAGGGTGGAGAGCTTTCTTT
CDR3aa: CASSFQQGGWRAFF

d_gene: NA
j_gene: TRBJ2-7
abundance: NA
v_gene: TRBV7-9
CDR3nt: TGTGCCAGCAGTCAGGTCCCCTGGCGGGGGCACGAGCAGTACTTC
CDR3aa: CASSQVPWRGHEQYF

d_gene: NA
j_gene: TRBJ1-1
abundance: NA
v_gene: TRBV7-2
CDR3nt: TGTGCCAGCAGCTTTGTGGGGGCGACCACTGAAGCTTTCTTT
CDR3aa: CASSFVGATTEAFF

d_gene: NA
j_gene: TRBJ1-6
abundance: NA
v_gene: TRBV25-1
CDR3nt: TGTGCCAGCAGTGAGGGCTTTAAGTCACCCCTCCACTTT
CDR3aa: CASSEGFKSPLHF

d_gene: NA
j_gene: TRBJ2-1
abundance: NA
v_gene: TRBV6-5
CDR3nt: TGTGCCAGCAGTTACGACTTCTACAATGAGCAGTTCTTC
CDR3aa: CASSYDFYNEQFF

d_gene: NA
j_gene: TRBJ1-6
abundance: NA
v_gene: TRBV3-1/TRBV3-2
CDR3nt: TGTGCCAGCAGCCAAGACCCCGATCGGGGGCCCCTCCACTTT
CDR3aa: CASSQDPDRGPLHF

d_gene: NA
j_gene: TRBJ2-3
abundance: NA
v_gene: TRBV18
CDR3nt: TGTGCCAGCTCACCAAAAGGGCGCGGACTCGCCGGCACGGATACGCAGTATTTT
CDR3aa: CASSPKGRGLAGTDTQYF

d_gene: TRBD1
j_gene: TRBJ2-3
abundance: NA
v_gene: TRBV5-8
CDR3nt: TGTGCCAGCAGCTTGGCCGGGACAGGGATCAGCTGGGCAGATACGCAGTATTTT
CDR3aa: CASSLAGTGISWADTQYF

d_gene: NA
j_gene: TRBJ1-3
abundance: NA
v_gene: TRBV14
CDR3nt: TGTGCCAGCAGCCCCCAGTACGGAAACACCATATATTTT
CDR3aa: CASSPQYGNTIYF

d_gene: TRBD2
j_gene: TRBJ2-1
abundance: NA
v_gene: TRBV7-2
CDR3nt: TGTGCCAGCAGCACGTCTAGCGGGAGAACCAATGAGCAGTTCTTC
CDR3aa: CASSTSSGRTNEQFF

d_gene: NA
j_gene: TRBJ1-2
abundance: once
v_gene: TRBV28
CDR3nt: TGTGCCAGCAGGATCCTCGGACAGAACTATGGCTACACCTTC
CDR3aa: CASRILGQNYGYTF

d_gene: NA
j_gene: TRBJ1-4
abundance: NA
v_gene: TRBV5-1
CDR3nt: TGCGCCAGCAGCGGAACAGGCGCAACTAATGAAAAACTGTTTTTT
CDR3aa: CASSGTGATNEKLFF

d_gene: NA
j_gene: TRBJ2-7
abundance: many
v_gene: TRBV19
CDR3nt: TGTGCCAGTAGGATGAGGATGGGGGAGGACTACGAGCAGTACTTC
CDR3aa: CASRMRMGEDYEQYF

d_gene: NA
j_gene: TRBJ2-1
abundance: NA
v_gene: TRBV11-3
CDR3nt: TGTGCCAGCAGCCCGCGGGGTAGCTCCTACAATGAGCAGTTCTTC
CDR3aa: CASSPRGSSYNEQFF

d_gene: NA
j_gene: TRBJ1-1
abundance: NA
v_gene: TRBV6-1
CDR3nt: TGTGCCAGCAGTGTCGACAGCTTCCTTAGGAACACTGAAGCTTTCTTT
CDR3aa: CASSVDSFLRNTEAFF

d_gene: TRBD1
j_gene: TRBJ1-2
abundance: NA
v_gene: TRBV29-1
CDR3nt: TGCAGCGTCCGGGACAGGGGGCAGAGCTATGGCTACACCTTC
CDR3aa: CSVRDRGQSYGYTF

d_gene: NA
j_gene: TRBJ1-6
abundance: NA
v_gene: TRBV3-1/TRBV3-2
CDR3nt: TGTGCCAGCAGCCAAGATTCGAGCTCCTATAATTCACCCCTCCACTTT
CDR3aa: CASSQDSSSYNSPLHF

d_gene: NA
j_gene: TRBJ2-1
abundance: NA
v_gene: TRBV5-8
CDR3nt: TGTGCCAGCAGCTTAGCGTATACCTACAATGAGCAGTTCTTC
CDR3aa: CASSLAYTYNEQFF

d_gene: TRBD1
j_gene: TRBJ1-2
abundance: NA
v_gene: TRBV27
CDR3nt: TGTGCCAGCAGTTTGAAGGGGGCGGCTAACTATGGCTACACCTTC
CDR3aa: CASSLKGAANYGYTF

d_gene: NA
j_gene: TRBJ1-1
abundance: NA
v_gene: TRBV5-6
CDR3nt: TGTGCCAGCGCATTGGGAGTAACTGAAGCTTTCTTT
CDR3aa: CASALGVTEAFF

d_gene: TRBD2
j_gene: TRBJ2-7
abundance: NA
v_gene: TRBV9
CDR3nt: TGTGCCAGCAGCGCTCCGGGACTAGTGGGGAGCGGCGAGCAGTACTTC
CDR3aa: CASSAPGLVGSGEQYF

d_gene: NA
j_gene: TRBJ2-7
abundance: NA
v_gene: TRBV28
CDR3nt: TGTGCCAGCAGTCCCCCTGGGACTGCTTACGAGCAGTACTTC
CDR3aa: CASSPPGTAYEQYF

d_gene: NA
j_gene: TRBJ1-4
abundance: once
v_gene: TRBV9
CDR3nt: TGTGCCAGCAGCGTAGGACAGGCAACTAATGAAAAACTGTTTTTT
CDR3aa: CASSVGQATNEKLFF